A single sample gave rise to the 30 T cell receptor beta chains below, sequenced in a study of CD8+ T cells in alopecia areata (dated by TCRdb to 2017 to 2018). Libraries came from the immunoSEQ multiplex PCR assay. RNA was extracted from all samples and reverse transcribed into cDNA as template for TCR sequencing. In TCRdb, the immuneACCESS table is reduced to in-frame sequences with V and J assigned. These tables do not hold every clone; where another copy was compared, an unresolved V gene accounts for under half, and the others remain unexplained. This sample gives fewer than 250,000 clones in total; roughly two fifths of them show up just once. 0.48% of the sample comes from the top ten. The treatment or condition label here, explained by the study, means: oral pan-JAK inhibitor, 5-10 mg twice daily. The sample here was CD4+ T cells sorted from blood, taken around week 31, from a patient treated with tofacitinib. The receptors originated from a human donor with alopecia areata.

This clone was counted between two and nine times. This chain uses TRBV6-1 with TRBJ2-5, with 10 bases aligning to TRBD1. Germline V gene sequence: CDR1 MNHNS, CDR2 SASEGT. Losses at the gene ends were 7 bases for V and 5 bases for J; bases not matched to a gene: 7. CDR3 size: 14 residues. CDR3 in amino acids: CASTKTGGGETQYF. The CDR3 nucleotides read TGTGCCAGCACCAAGACAGGGGGCGGGGAGACCCAGTACTTC.

The V call is TRBV30, the J call TRBJ2-3, with D possibly matching TRBD2 (5 bases). V lost 0 bases and J lost 4, with 11 bases in between. The CDR3 extends over 14 amino acids. CDR1 GTSNPN and CDR2 SVGIG come from the germline V gene (reference sequence). In DNA, the CDR3 is TGTGCCTGGAGTGTCTTGGGGAGAGCAGATACGCAGTATTTT. As protein: CAWSVLGRADTQYF.

This chain joins TRBV14 and TRBJ2-7; possibly TRBD1 for D (5 bases). CDR1 is SGHDN and CDR2 is FVKESK in the germline V gene. Trimming left V 1 base short and J 1 base short, with 8 bases between. CDR3 length equals 14 residues. The CDR3 bases are TGTGCCAGCAGCCAAGGACAGTTTTCCTACGAGCAGTACTTC. Protein product: CASSQGQFSYEQYF. Drawing the rest from reference TRBV14 and TRBJ2-7, the complete variable domain is EAGVTQFPSHSVIEKGQTVTLRCDPISGHDNLYWYRRVMGKEIKFLLHFVKESKQDESGMPNNRFLAERTGGTYSTLKVQPAELEDSGVYFCASSQGQFSYEQYFGPGTRLTVT.

The chain couples TRBV6-4 to TRBJ2-1, with D uncertain. Germline CDR1 and CDR2: MRHNA and SNTAGT. V lost 6 bases and J 7 bases, leaving 19 bases between the germline ends. The CDR3 extends over 15 amino acids. The CDR3 sequence is CASSADPYPENEQFF. CDR3 nucleotide sequence: TGTGCCAGCAGCGCCGACCCCTACCCAGAGAATGAGCAGTTCTTC.

The chain uses TRBV28 and TRBJ2-3; TRBD2 is a possible D gene (6 bases). Germline V gene sequence: CDR1 MDHEN, CDR2 SYDVKM. V lost 4 bases and J 1 base, leaving 15 bases between the germline ends. The length of the CDR3 is 16 residues. The DNA of the CDR3 is TGTGCCAGCAGTTCCCGGCGGGCGGGGCGCACAGATACGCAGTATTTT. It is translated as CASSSRRAGRTDTQYF.

This clone has a single count. The chain combines TRBV12-5 with TRBJ2-5; D not resolved. Trimming removed 6 bases from V and 4 bases from J, with 12 bases in between. This CDR3 region has 13 residues. The germline V gene has CDR1 LGHNT and CDR2 FRNRAP. This CDR3 reads CASGLDRSETQYF. CDR3 nucleotides: TGTGCTAGTGGCCTGGATAGGTCAGAGACCCAGTACTTC.

The genes are TRBV9 and TRBJ1-2; TRBD1 aligns across 7 bases. The CDR3 consists of 15 residues. Germline V CDR1 and CDR2: SGDLS, YYNGEE. After removal of 2 bases from V and 2 bases from J, the junction contained 6 bases not matched to a gene. CDR3 in DNA: TGTGCCAGCAGCGTGGGACAGCTTGAAAACTATGGCTACACCTTC. Its protein product is CASSVGQLENYGYTF. The full variable domain, with the rest looked up from reference TRBV9 and TRBJ1-2, is DSGVTQTPKHLITATGQRVTLRCSPRSGDLSVYWYQQSLDQGLQFLIQYYNGEERAKGNILERFSAQQFPDLHSELNLSSLELGDSALYFCASSVGQLENYGYTFGSGTRLTVV.

This clone was counted a few times. This chain uses TRBV2 with TRBJ1-5; D is perhaps TRBD1 (5 bases). This CDR3 has 14 residues. V was pared by 7 bases and J by 6 bases, with 16 bases between. Germline V lookup: CDR1 SNHLY, CDR2 FYNNEI. CDR3 bases: TGTGCCAGCAATCGTGGTGGGGGAGGTCAGCCCCAGCATTTT. It encodes CASNRGGGGQPQHF.

This clone was picked up a small number of times. The V call is TRBV6-6, the J call TRBJ1-2, with 7 bases matching TRBD1. Unmatched junction bases numbered 9, after V lost 6 bases and J lost 2 bases. CDR3 length: 15 residues. The germline gives CDR1 MNHNY, CDR2 SVGAGI (reference sequence). CDR3 DNA sequence: TGTGCCAGCAGGGCGACAGGGCGTCCGAACTATGGCTACACCTTC. Its protein product is CASRATGRPNYGYTF.

The chain joins TRBV11-1 to TRBJ2-1, with 13 positions matching TRBD2. The trim removed 5 bases at V and 5 bases at J, leaving 3 bases unmatched. Germline loops: CDR1 SGHAT, CDR2 FQDESV (reference sequence). CDR3 length: 15 amino acids. The CDR3 loop reads CASSRGLAGDNEQFF. CDR3 DNA: TGTGCCAGCAGCCGCGGACTAGCGGGAGACAATGAGCAGTTCTTC.

CDR3 coding DNA: TGTGCCAGCAGCCCGCAAACCGGGCCATCGAGGTACACCTTC. As protein: CASSPQTGPSRYTF. The chain joins TRBV7-2 to TRBJ1-2; D unresolved. This CDR3 has 14 residues. Trimming removed 5 bases at V and 11 bases at J, with 21 bases between. CDR1 and CDR2 (germline): SGHTA, FQGNSA. The complete variable domain, with remaining parts taken from reference TRBV7-2 and TRBJ1-2, reads GAGVSQSPSNKVTEKGKDVELRCDPISGHTALYWYRQSLGQGLEFLIYFQGNSAPDKSGLPSDRFSAERTGGSVSTLTIQRTQQEDSAVYLCASSPQTGPSRYTFGSGTRLTVV.

This clone came up a few times. The V call is TRBV5-1, the J call TRBJ1-4; D call uncertain. The CDR3 totals 16 residues. The V end lost 0 bases, the J end lost 4 bases, and 13 bases lay between the germline ends. CDR1 and CDR2 (germline): SGHRS, YFSETQ. CDR3 protein: CASSLGVSSINEKLFF. CDR3 nucleotide sequence: TGCGCCAGCAGCTTGGGGGTGTCCTCGATTAATGAAAAACTGTTTTTT.

This clone was recorded a few times. The V and J genes are TRBV7-9 and TRBJ2-2; D uncertain. With 2 bases removed from V and 5 bases from J, the gap between germline ends came to 9 bases. The CDR3 has 14 amino acids. Germline V lookup: CDR1 SEHNR, CDR2 FQNEAQ (reference sequence). CDR3 protein: CASSLSPRTGELFF. Here the CDR3 DNA reads TGTGCCAGCAGCTTAAGCCCGAGGACCGGGGAGCTGTTTTTT. The full variable domain, its missing parts supplied by reference TRBV7-9 and TRBJ2-2, is DTGVSQNPRHKITKRGQNVTFRCDPISEHNRLYWYRQTLGQGPEFLTYFQNEAQLEKSRLLSDRFSAERPKGSFSTLEIQRTEQGDSAMYLCASSLSPRTGELFFGEGSRLTVL.

The chain carries TRBV5-1 and TRBJ2-3; 8 nucleotides line up with TRBD2. After removal of 5 bases from V and 4 bases from J, the junction contained 3 bases not matched to a gene. CDR1 and CDR2 (germline): SGHRS, YFSETQ. This CDR3 has 13 amino acids. The CDR3 coding sequence is TGCGCCAGCAGTAGCGGGGTTGCAGATACGCAGTATTTT. Its translation is CASSSGVADTQYF.

This clone was counted between two and nine times. CDR3 DNA sequence: TGTGCCAGCAGCTCTTCAGGGGTAACTGAAGCTTTCTTT. It translates to CASSSSGVTEAFF. The chain couples TRBV7-8 to TRBJ1-1; D may be TRBD1 (6 bases). V lost 4 bases to trimming and J lost 5 bases, with 11 bases between them. Germline V gives CDR1 SGHVS, CDR2 FQNEAQ. The CDR3 spans 13 residues.

There are a few counts of this clone. The rearrangement uses TRBV23-1 and TRBJ1-2; D gene unclear. TRBV23-1 is identified as an open reading frame with a role that is uncertain. The CDR3 loop spans 12 amino acids. V lost 8 bases, J lost 7 bases, and 14 bases lay in between. CDR3 region: CASPQGPGGYTF. The CDR3 bases are TGCGCCAGCCCCCAAGGGCCCGGTGGCTACACCTTC.

This chain connects TRBV19 to TRBJ2-1, with 10 bases aligning to TRBD2. The CDR3 consists of 15 residues. Trimming at V came to 3 bases and at J to 8 bases, leaving 7 bases not matched to a gene. Germline V gene sequence: CDR1 LNHDA, CDR2 SQIVND (reference sequence). CDR3 in amino acids: CASSMIAGGRHEQFF. The CDR3 nucleotides read TGTGCCAGTAGTATGATAGCGGGGGGCCGGCATGAGCAGTTCTTC.

This clone was detected once. The rearrangement links TRBV30 to TRBJ2-3, with D perhaps being TRBD1 or TRBD2 (5 bases each). Trimming removed 0 bases from V and 1 base from J, with 11 bases in between. In germline, CDR1 is GTSNPN, CDR2 SVGIG (reference sequence). This CDR3 is 15 amino acids long. CDR3 in amino acids: CAWSVQLGGTDTQYF. The CDR3 nucleotides are TGTGCCTGGAGTGTACAACTAGGGGGCACAGATACGCAGTATTTT.

The CDR3 DNA reads TGCAGCGCAAAAGGGACTAGCGTCGCGAACACCGGGGAGCTGTTTTTT. Protein sequence: CSAKGTSVANTGELFF. The chain links TRBV29-1 to TRBJ2-2, with TRBD2 matching over 10 bases. The ends lost 7 bases at V and 0 bases at J; junction bases unmatched: 8. CDR1 and CDR2 from the germline V gene are SQVTM and ANQGSEA. The CDR3 contains 16 residues.

The rearrangement links TRBV6-1 to TRBJ1-1, with D perhaps matching TRBD1 (5 bases). The V end lost 8 bases, the J end lost 6 bases, and 13 bases lay between the germline ends. This CDR3 is 12 amino acids long. CDR1 and CDR2 from the germline V gene are MNHNS and SASEGT. CDR3 region: CASAGIGAEAFF. The CDR3 coding sequence is TGTGCCAGCGCAGGGATAGGCGCTGAAGCTTTCTTT.

J is TRBJ2-3 and V is TRBV6-1; 12 bases line up with TRBD2. The CDR3 has 16 amino acids. Per the germline V gene, CDR1 is MNHNS and CDR2 is SASEGT. The trim removed 2 bases at V and 5 bases at J, leaving 5 bases unmatched. DNA of the CDR3: TGTGCCAGCAGTGAACAGACTAGCGGGGGCAGAGATACGCAGTATTTT. Its protein product is CASSEQTSGGRDTQYF.

This clone was observed a handful of times. The gene calls are TRBV7-9 and TRBJ1-1; possible D gene TRBD1, 5 bases. Germline V gives CDR1 SEHNR, CDR2 FQNEAQ (reference sequence). This CDR3 region has 16 residues. Trimming cost V 1 base and J 3 bases, with 15 bases left between them. CDR3 region: CASSLVQNRGDTEAFF. DNA of the CDR3: TGTGCCAGCAGCTTAGTGCAGAATAGGGGTGACACTGAAGCTTTCTTT.

This clone was counted between two and nine times. This rearrangement joins TRBV11-2 to TRBJ1-1; 7 bases align to TRBD1. V lost 5 bases, J lost 6 bases, and 18 bases stayed unmatched. This CDR3 is built from 17 residues. Germline V gives CDR1 SGHAT, CDR2 FQNNGV. The CDR3 here is CASSPNFGGGGGAEAFF. CDR3 coding DNA: TGTGCCAGCAGCCCCAATTTTGGGGGAGGGGGCGGCGCTGAAGCTTTCTTT.

In its sample, this clone was seen a few times. V usage is TRBV11-2 and J usage is TRBJ1-2; D is unclear. Germline CDR1 reads SGHAT; CDR2 reads FQNNGV. This CDR3 has 14 amino acids. V lost 1 base and J 4 bases, leaving 10 bases between the germline ends. CDR3 sequence reads: CASSLGPGSYGYTF. The CDR3 region has the DNA TGTGCCAGCAGCTTAGGACCCGGCTCCTATGGCTACACCTTC.

The chain combines TRBV20-1 with TRBJ2-1, with a possible D match to TRBD2 (6 bases). This CDR3 contains 11 residues. Germline CDR1 reads DFQATT; CDR2 reads SNEGSKA (reference sequence). The CDR3 here is CSAGSNSEQFF. For the CDR3, the DNA is TGCAGCGCCGGGAGTAATAGTGAGCAGTTCTTC.

This chain links TRBV9 with TRBJ2-3; either TRBD1 or TRBD2 may supply D (5 bases each). Germline CDR1 is SGDLS and CDR2 is YYNGEE. V was pared by 0 bases and J by 4 bases, with 18 bases between. CDR3 length: 17 residues. The chain's CDR3 is CASSVAGARGLPDTQYF. CDR3 sequence (DNA): TGTGCCAGCAGCGTAGCTGGGGCCCGCGGACTCCCAGATACGCAGTATTTT.

This chain links TRBV2 with TRBJ2-1, with 8 bases that match TRBD2. Germline CDR1 SNHLY, CDR2 FYNNEI. J lost 5 bases, V lost 9 bases, and 6 bases had no gene match. This CDR3 is 13 amino acids long. In DNA form, the CDR3 reads TGTGCCAGTAGCGGGGAAGGTAACAATGAGCAGTTCTTC. Protein product: CASSGEGNNEQFF.

This chain uses TRBV7-9 with TRBJ2-5; D perhaps matches TRBD2 (6 bases). This CDR3 contains 13 residues. V dropped 3 bases and J dropped 4 bases, with 9 bases sitting between them. Germline V CDR1 and CDR2: SEHNR, FQNEAQ (reference sequence). The CDR3 sequence: CASSFMGGETQYF. CDR3 sequence (DNA): TGTGCCAGCAGCTTTATGGGGGGAGAGACCCAGTACTTC.

This clone was counted a few times. The rearrangement links TRBV10-3 to TRBJ2-7; 9 bases map to TRBD1. This CDR3 region has 13 residues. From germline, CDR1 is ENHRY and CDR2 SYGVKD. J lost 0 bases, V lost 10 bases, and 4 bases had no gene match. CDR3: CATGTGSSYEQYF. CDR3 sequence (DNA): TGTGCCACGGGGACAGGGAGCTCCTACGAGCAGTACTTC.

This chain uses TRBV30 with TRBJ2-1, with 10 bases that match TRBD1. V shed 2 bases, J shed 3 bases, and the junction held 10 bases outside the gene matches. This CDR3 region has 17 residues. The germline CDR1 and CDR2 sequences are GTSNPN and SVGIG (reference sequence). The CDR3 nucleotides are TGTGCCTGGAGTATACCGGGACAGGGGTTGGGCTACAATGAGCAGTTCTTC. The encoded protein is CAWSIPGQGLGYNEQFF.